These 6 T cell receptor beta chains were sequenced from one sample in a study of T cell repertoires in cytomegalovirus infection. These TCRs are of unknown antigen specificity. TCRdb fed the reads into MiXCR, producing one record per CDR3 protein. This sample has about 900,000 distinct CDR3 sequences, with roughly 30% found just once. The sequencing used cultured CD8+ T cells from PBMCs, collected from culture after CMV antigen stimulation. The receptors stem from a human donor in good health (CMV status not recorded). Some clones in this sample may be carry-over from other donors' samples.

In this sample, this clonotype turned up a few times. The gene calls are TRBV6-5 and TRBJ1-5; maybe TRBD1 (6 bases). With 2 bases removed from V and 7 bases from J, the gap between germline ends came to 12 bases. Germline V gene sequence: CDR1 MNHEY, CDR2 SVGAGI. This CDR3 comprises 14 residues. CDR3 amino acids: CASSYVKGHQPQHF. In nucleotides, the CDR3 is TGTGCCAGCAGTTACGTTAAGGGACACCAGCCCCAGCATTTT.

The rearrangement joins TRBV13 to TRBJ2-1; possible D gene TRBD1, 5 bases. The length of the CDR3 is 15 residues. V lost 5 bases and J 3 bases, leaving 14 bases between the germline ends. Germline CDR1 and CDR2: PRHDT and FYEKMQ (reference sequence). The CDR3 DNA follows: TGTGCCAGCAGCCCGCGTGGGGCTGACTACAATGAGCAGTTCTTC. Translated, it gives CASSPRGADYNEQFF.

The V call is TRBV7-8, the J call TRBJ2-7; TRBD2 is a possible D gene (5 bases). The CDR3 has 14 residues. Trimming left V 4 bases short and J 7 bases short, with 17 bases between. Per the germline V gene, CDR1 is SGHVS and CDR2 is FQNEAQ. DNA for the CDR3: TGTGCCAGCAGCTCTCTTTGGACCGGCGGGGAGCAGTACGTC. Protein: CASSSLWTGGEQYV.

V is TRBV28 and J is TRBJ2-7; D not certain. This CDR3 region has 14 residues. Trimming pared 3 bases from V and 2 bases from J, leaving 11 bases between. The germline CDR1 and CDR2 sequences are MDHEN and SYDVKM. Written as DNA, the CDR3 is TGTGCCAGCAGTTTGCCCCTTCTGACCTACGAGCAGTACTTC. Translating it yields CASSLPLLTYEQYF.

The J gene is TRBJ2-1, the V gene TRBV24-1; D not certain. Germline V gives CDR1 KGHDR, CDR2 SFDVKD. Trimming shortened V by 2 bases and J by 4 bases, and 11 bases separated the two germline ends. The CDR3 runs 15 residues. The CDR3: CATSDSHDGYNEQFF. The CDR3 DNA sequence: TGTGCCACCAGTGATTCACATGACGGATACAATGAGCAGTTCTTC.

The chain uses TRBV25-1 and TRBJ1-6; perhaps TRBD1 as D (6 bases). The germline gives CDR1 MGHDK, CDR2 SYGVNS. There are 15 residues in the CDR3. V was cut by 3 bases and J by 7 bases, with 13 bases left in between. CDR3 loop: CASSDLSDRNSPLHF. The CDR3 DNA is TGTGCCAGCAGTGATTTGTCGGACAGAAATTCACCCCTCCACTTT.